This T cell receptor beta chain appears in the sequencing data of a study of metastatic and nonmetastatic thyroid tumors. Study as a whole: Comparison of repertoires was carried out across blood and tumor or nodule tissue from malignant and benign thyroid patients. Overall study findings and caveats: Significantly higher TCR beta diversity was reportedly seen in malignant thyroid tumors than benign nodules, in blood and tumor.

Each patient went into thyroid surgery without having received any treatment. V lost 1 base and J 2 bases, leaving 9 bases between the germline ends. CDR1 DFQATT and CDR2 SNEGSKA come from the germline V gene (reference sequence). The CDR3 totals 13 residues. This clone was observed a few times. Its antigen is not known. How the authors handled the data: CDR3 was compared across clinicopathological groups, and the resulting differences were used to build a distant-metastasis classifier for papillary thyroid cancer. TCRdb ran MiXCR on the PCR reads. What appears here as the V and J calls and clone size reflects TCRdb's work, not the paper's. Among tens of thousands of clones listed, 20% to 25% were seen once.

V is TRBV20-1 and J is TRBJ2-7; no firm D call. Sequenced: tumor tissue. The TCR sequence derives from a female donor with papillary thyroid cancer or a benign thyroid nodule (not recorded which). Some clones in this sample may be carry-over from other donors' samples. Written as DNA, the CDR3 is TGCAGTGCTAGAGGTGGAAAACCCTACGAGCAGTACTTC. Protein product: CSARGGKPYEQYF.